The 16 T cell receptor beta chains in this list originate from one sample, sequenced in a study of blood T cell repertoires in COVID-19. Produced via immunoSEQ multiplex PCR; TCRdb's table is partial and in-frame only. The sample has approximately 250,000 clones, 88% seen once. The material sequenced was PBMCs or T cells enriched from blood (not recorded which). These receptor sequences come from a woman between 40 and 50 years old who had been exposed to COVID-19.

This chain links TRBV5-5 with TRBJ2-2; tentative D call: TRBD2 (5 bases). With 5 bases removed from V and 0 bases from J, the gap between germline ends came to 8 bases. Germline lookup yields CDR1 SGHKS and CDR2 YYEKEE (reference sequence). The CDR3 extends over 14 amino acids. The DNA of the CDR3 is TGTGCCAGCAGACTACTAGCGAACACCGGGGAGCTGTTTTTT. It yields the protein CASRLLANTGELFF.

V gene TRBV24-1 combines with J gene TRBJ2-1, with D possibly matching TRBD1 (6 bases). Germline CDR1 and CDR2: KGHDR and SFDVKD. Trimming took 2 bases from V and 7 from J, leaving 11 bases between them. The CDR3 runs 14 residues. This CDR3 is CATSDSGQRNEQFF. The DNA for the CDR3 is TGTGCCACCAGTGATTCCGGACAGCGGAATGAGCAGTTCTTC.

J is TRBJ1-5 and V is TRBV19; tentatively, D is TRBD1 (5 bases). Trimming stripped 3 bases from V and 4 bases from J, with 10 bases between. The CDR3 covers 14 residues. Looked up from germline, CDR1 is LNHDA and CDR2 is SQIVND (reference sequence). CDR3 bases: TGTGCCAGTAGTATTGACAGATGGAATCAGCCCCAGCATTTT. This gives the protein CASSIDRWNQPQHF.

This chain joins TRBV7-2 and TRBJ2-7; 7 nucleotides match TRBD2. Losses at the gene ends were 1 base for V and 6 bases for J; bases not matched to a gene: 12. Germline CDR1 and CDR2: SGHTA and FQGNSA. This CDR3 comprises 16 residues. CDR3 coding DNA: TGTGCCAGCAGCTTAGTGGTCGGTCCATCGGGGGGCGAGCAGTACTTC. This encodes CASSLVVGPSGGEQYF.

The genes are TRBV3-1 (or the pseudogene TRBV3-2) and TRBJ2-1; a possible D gene is TRBD2 (6 bases). This CDR3 has 13 residues. The V gene lost 3 bases and the J gene lost 8 bases, with 11 bases spanning the gap. Germline CDR1 LGHDT, CDR2 YNNKEL (reference sequence). CDR3 nucleotides: TGTGCCAGCAGCCATAGTTCGGGAGATGAGCAGTTCTTC. This translates into CASSHSSGDEQFF.

CDR3 bases: TGTGCCAGCAGCCTCCGACAGGGATCTGAAGCTTTCTTT. The encoded protein is CASSLRQGSEAFF. The V gene is TRBV7-9, the J gene TRBJ1-1; TRBD1 matches at 7 bases. Germline lookup yields CDR1 SEHNR and CDR2 FQNEAQ (reference sequence). J was trimmed by 6 bases and V by 5 bases; bases with no gene match: 6. The CDR3 covers 13 residues.

The rearrangement uses TRBV4-3 and TRBJ2-1; 14 bases map to TRBD2. Germline V lookup: CDR1 LGHNA, CDR2 YSLEER. This CDR3 has 17 residues. The V and J ends lost 0 bases and 6 bases, in that order; junction bases with no gene match: 4. CDR3 region: CASSQDGLAGGGNEQFF. The CDR3 DNA follows: TGCGCCAGCAGCCAAGATGGACTAGCGGGAGGTGGCAATGAGCAGTTCTTC.

The chain uses TRBV24-1 and TRBJ1-1, with TRBD1 matching over 8 bases. CDR1 KGHDR and CDR2 SFDVKD come from the germline V gene. The J segment lost 11 bases and the V segment lost 5 bases, leaving 9 bases of the junction unmatched. CDR3 length equals 13 residues. DNA for the CDR3: TGTGCCACCAGTGGGACAGGGTCGGGGAAGGCTTTCTTT. Protein product: CATSGTGSGKAFF.

The chain has TRBV2 and TRBJ2-2; 12 nucleotides match TRBD1. The V gene end was trimmed by 7 bases and the J gene end by 8 bases; junction bases not matched to a gene: 5. There are 14 residues in the CDR3. Per the germline V gene, CDR1 is SNHLY and CDR2 is FYNNEI. The CDR3 DNA is TGTGCCAGCAAGGGACAGGGGGCCGGAGGGGAGCTGTTTTTT. It specifies CASKGQGAGGELFF.

The chain carries TRBV18 and TRBJ1-2, with a tentative D call TRBD1 (5 bases). Trimming removed 2 bases from V and 2 bases from J, with 12 bases in between. The CDR3 spans 15 residues. Germline V CDR1 and CDR2: KGHSH, LQKENI. The CDR3 region is CASSPEAGQNYGYTF. CDR3 in DNA: TGTGCCAGCTCACCAGAGGCAGGGCAAAACTATGGCTACACCTTC.

V and J are TRBV7-2 and TRBJ2-3, with D tentatively TRBD1 (5 bases). The CDR3 runs to 14 residues. V gave up 2 bases and J gave up 5 bases, with 11 bases separating them. Per the germline V gene, CDR1 is SGHTA and CDR2 is FQGNSA. Written as DNA, the CDR3 is TGTGCCAGCAGCTTATCAGGGTGGGGAGATACGCAGTATTTT. Its protein product is CASSLSGWGDTQYF.

The DNA of the CDR3 is TGTGCCAGCAGCTTAGTAGGGGGCAAAGATGGCTACACCTTC. Its translation: CASSLVGGKDGYTF. The chain carries TRBV7-9 and TRBJ1-2, with 7 bases lining up with TRBD1. The CDR3 contains 14 residues. V lost 1 base to trimming and J lost 6 bases; unmatched junction nucleotides: 5. The germline V gene encodes CDR1 SEHNR and CDR2 FQNEAQ (reference sequence). Looking up the rest from reference TRBV7-9 and TRBJ1-2 gives the full variable domain: DTGVSQNPRHKITKRGQNVTFRCDPISEHNRLYWYRQTLGQGPEFLTYFQNEAQLEKSRLLSDRFSAERPKGSFSTLEIQRTEQGDSAMYLCASSLVGGKDGYTFGSGTRLTVV.

CDR3 DNA sequence: TGTGCCAGCAGAGAGGACAGGGGGGACTACGAGCAGTACTTC. Its translation is CASREDRGDYEQYF. V usage is TRBV6-5 and J usage is TRBJ2-7; 10 bases fit TRBD1. With 6 bases clipped from V and 3 bases from J, the junction kept 5 bases outside the gene matches. Germline V gene sequence: CDR1 MNHEY, CDR2 SVGAGI. There are 14 residues in the CDR3.

The V and J genes are TRBV28 and TRBJ2-7; TRBD1 is a possible D gene (5 bases). The germline CDR1 and CDR2 sequences are MDHEN and SYDVKM. The CDR3 totals 14 residues. Trimming took off 3 bases at V and 3 bases at J, with 12 bases between the two ends. CDR3 bases: TGTGCCAGCAGTTTGGCCAGGGAAGTCTACGAGCAGTACTTC. It yields the protein CASSLAREVYEQYF.

This rearrangement joins TRBV5-1 to TRBJ1-1; possibly TRBD1 for D (6 bases). V lost 0 bases, J lost 10 bases, and 13 bases lay in between. CDR1 is SGHRS and CDR2 is YFSETQ in the germline V gene. This CDR3 comprises 13 residues. CDR3 in amino acids: CASSLVGAPGAFF. Here the CDR3 DNA reads TGCGCCAGCAGCTTGGTGGGGGCCCCGGGAGCTTTCTTT.

This clone was counted once. The chain couples TRBV5-4 to TRBJ1-4; D may be TRBD1 (5 bases). The CDR3 loop spans 14 amino acids. V lost 0 bases, J lost 12 bases, and 15 bases lay in between. Germline values: CDR1 SGHNT, CDR2 YYREEE (reference sequence). CDR3 amino acids: CASSLGGIREELFF. The CDR3 region has the DNA TGTGCCAGCAGCTTGGGGGGCATCCGAGAGGAACTGTTTTTT.